A selection of T cell receptor beta chains follows, all from one sample in a study of shared clonotypes between healthy human individuals. Clones were sequenced by immunoSEQ multiplex PCR, and TCRdb holds only the in-frame ones, with some missing. The sample yields about 2.1 million clones, just over 90% seen once. Sequenced: naive CD8+ T cells from PBMCs. The receptor source for this set is a man younger than 35 in good health. Some clones in this sample may be carry-over from other donors' samples. The CDR3 runs from the conserved cysteine through the conserved F or W. The D gene is left open where the match is weak. The listing skips clone size in some rows; elsewhere it reads once, few, many or a size class.

j_call: TRBJ2-1; d_call: TRBD2; v_call: TRBV27; clone_size: -; cdr3_nt: TGTGCCAGCAGTAGCGGGAGGGGGCCCTACAATGAGCAGTTCTTC; cdr3_aa: CASSSGRGPYNEQFF
j_call: TRBJ2-5; d_call: TRBD1; v_call: TRBV30; clone_size: -; cdr3_nt: TGTGCCTGGGGGACAGGGGGATCGGGGGAGACCCAGTACTTC; cdr3_aa: CAWGTGGSGETQYF
j_call: TRBJ1-1; d_call: -; v_call: TRBV27; clone_size: -; cdr3_nt: TGTGCCAGCAGTTTAGGACCGAACACTGAAGCTTTCTTT; cdr3_aa: CASSLGPNTEAFF
j_call: TRBJ1-5; d_call: -; v_call: TRBV28; clone_size: few; cdr3_nt: TGTGCCAGCAGCTTACTACAGGGTAGCAATCAGCCCCAGCATTTT; cdr3_aa: CASSLLQGSNQPQHF
j_call: TRBJ1-2; d_call: -; v_call: TRBV7-9; clone_size: few; cdr3_nt: TGTGCCAGCAGCTTAGCGCCAGACAGTACTAACTATGGCTACACCTTC; cdr3_aa: CASSLAPDSTNYGYTF
j_call: TRBJ2-7; d_call: TRBD2; v_call: TRBV27; clone_size: -; cdr3_nt: TGTGCCAGCAGTTTATTGACTAGCGGGTTTGACGAGCAGTACTTC; cdr3_aa: CASSLLTSGFDEQYF
j_call: TRBJ2-4; d_call: TRBD2; v_call: TRBV5-1; clone_size: once; cdr3_nt: TGCGCCAGCAGCTTGGTAGGACTAGCGGGGTCCAAAAACATTCAGTACTTC; cdr3_aa: CASSLVGLAGSKNIQYF
j_call: TRBJ1-5; d_call: TRBD1; v_call: TRBV11-1; clone_size: -; cdr3_nt: TGTGCCAGCAGCTTAGTAGTGGGACAGGTAATCCCTAGCAATCAGCCCCAGCATTTT; cdr3_aa: CASSLVVGQVIPSNQPQHF
j_call: TRBJ2-1; d_call: -; v_call: TRBV29-1; clone_size: -; cdr3_nt: TGCAGCGTTGACCCTAGCGAGACCTTCTATGAGCAGTTCTTC; cdr3_aa: CSVDPSETFYEQFF
j_call: TRBJ2-1; d_call: TRBD2; v_call: TRBV7-9; clone_size: -; cdr3_nt: TGTGCCAGCAACCCACGGGGGGGCGACAGCTCCTACAATGAGCAGTTCTTC; cdr3_aa: CASNPRGGDSSYNEQFF
j_call: TRBJ2-5; d_call: -; v_call: TRBV27; clone_size: -; cdr3_nt: TGTGCCAGCAGTTTATCGGGTCTAGCTACCCAGTACTTC; cdr3_aa: CASSLSGLATQYF
j_call: TRBJ1-1; d_call: -; v_call: TRBV14; clone_size: -; cdr3_nt: TGTGCCAGCAGCCCCTATCGGGACACTGAAGCTTTCTTT; cdr3_aa: CASSPYRDTEAFF
j_call: TRBJ1-1; d_call: -; v_call: TRBV15; clone_size: -; cdr3_nt: TGTGCCACAGCAATGAACACTGAAGCTTTCTTT; cdr3_aa: CATAMNTEAFF
j_call: TRBJ1-1; d_call: -; v_call: TRBV6-5; clone_size: few; cdr3_nt: TGTGCCAGCAGTTATATCTCGGGCACTGAAGCTTTCTTT; cdr3_aa: CASSYISGTEAFF
j_call: TRBJ2-3; d_call: TRBD2; v_call: TRBV11-2; clone_size: -; cdr3_nt: TGTGCCAGCAGCCATATTACCGGGACTAGCGGGGACCTCCTCGATACGCAGTATTTT; cdr3_aa: CASSHITGTSGDLLDTQYF
j_call: TRBJ1-1; d_call: TRBD1; v_call: TRBV28; clone_size: -; cdr3_nt: TGTGCCAGCAGTCTGTGGACAGGGGGGAACACTGAAGCTTTCTTT; cdr3_aa: CASSLWTGGNTEAFF
j_call: TRBJ1-2; d_call: -; v_call: TRBV7-9; clone_size: -; cdr3_nt: TGTGCCAGCAGCTCAAAGGAGGGCTACACCTTC; cdr3_aa: CASSSKEGYTF
j_call: TRBJ2-7; d_call: -; v_call: TRBV15; clone_size: -; cdr3_nt: TGTGCCACCAGCAACGTAGGCTACGAGCAGTACTTC; cdr3_aa: CATSNVGYEQYF
j_call: TRBJ2-7; d_call: -; v_call: TRBV2; clone_size: -; cdr3_nt: TGTGCCAGCACCGGGGGAGTCGCCTACGAGCAGTACTTC; cdr3_aa: CASTGGVAYEQYF
j_call: TRBJ2-1; d_call: -; v_call: TRBV28; clone_size: once; cdr3_nt: TGTGCCAGCTCCGGGAATGAGCAGTTCTTC; cdr3_aa: CASSGNEQFF
j_call: TRBJ2-7; d_call: -; v_call: TRBV4-3; clone_size: -; cdr3_nt: TGCGCCAGCAGCCCTCACCGCAGGACAGCCTACGAGCAGTACTTC; cdr3_aa: CASSPHRRTAYEQYF
j_call: TRBJ2-1; d_call: -; v_call: TRBV5-1; clone_size: -; cdr3_nt: TGCGCCAGCAGCTCCGAACTTCCCGAGGATGAGCAGTTCTTC; cdr3_aa: CASSSELPEDEQFF
j_call: TRBJ1-1; d_call: -; v_call: TRBV7-9; clone_size: -; cdr3_nt: TGTGCCAGCAGCTTAGTCGGGAGGAACACTGAAGCTTTCTTT; cdr3_aa: CASSLVGRNTEAFF
j_call: TRBJ2-3; d_call: -; v_call: TRBV28; clone_size: -; cdr3_nt: TGTGCCAGCAGCACGGCGATAGGGGGAGATACGCAGTATTTT; cdr3_aa: CASSTAIGGDTQYF
j_call: TRBJ1-1; d_call: -; v_call: TRBV19; clone_size: -; cdr3_nt: TGTGCCAGTAGTATAGGGCGGGTAATGAACACTGAAGCTTTCTTT; cdr3_aa: CASSIGRVMNTEAFF
j_call: TRBJ2-7; d_call: -; v_call: TRBV5-3; clone_size: -; cdr3_nt: TGTGCCAGAAGCTTGGTGGCCGCGTTCACCTACGAGCAGTACTTC; cdr3_aa: CARSLVAAFTYEQYF
j_call: TRBJ2-2; d_call: -; v_call: TRBV7-9; clone_size: -; cdr3_nt: TGTGCCAGCAGCGGAGGGACCCCGAGCGGTCACGGGGAGCTGTTTTTT; cdr3_aa: CASSGGTPSGHGELFF
j_call: TRBJ1-1; d_call: -; v_call: TRBV19; clone_size: -; cdr3_nt: TGTGCCAGTAGTATTTTCGAGGGGCCGAACACTGAAGCTTTCTTT; cdr3_aa: CASSIFEGPNTEAFF
j_call: TRBJ2-1; d_call: -; v_call: TRBV5-1; clone_size: -; cdr3_nt: TGCGCCAGCAGCTCCCTCCCCTACAATGAGCAGTTCTTC; cdr3_aa: CASSSLPYNEQFF
j_call: TRBJ2-7; d_call: -; v_call: TRBV27; clone_size: -; cdr3_nt: TGTGCCAGCAGTTTGCCAGACTTCTACGAGCAGTACTTC; cdr3_aa: CASSLPDFYEQYF
j_call: TRBJ2-3; d_call: TRBD2; v_call: TRBV6-1; clone_size: -; cdr3_nt: TGTGCCAGCAGTCAATTAGCGGGAGGCCCAGATACGCAGTATTTT; cdr3_aa: CASSQLAGGPDTQYF
j_call: TRBJ2-3; d_call: TRBD2; v_call: TRBV9; clone_size: -; cdr3_nt: TGTGCCAGCCAGCGGGGAAATTCGGATACGCAGTATTTT; cdr3_aa: CASQRGNSDTQYF
j_call: TRBJ2-3; d_call: TRBD2; v_call: TRBV12-5; clone_size: -; cdr3_nt: TGTGCTAGTGGTTTGGCAACTAGCGACTCTAGCACAGATACGCAGTATTTT; cdr3_aa: CASGLATSDSSTDTQYF
j_call: TRBJ2-7; d_call: TRBD1; v_call: TRBV29-1; clone_size: -; cdr3_nt: TGCAGCACTTGGGCCCCGACAGGGCCCCGAAAATACGAGCAGTACTTC; cdr3_aa: CSTWAPTGPRKYEQYF
j_call: TRBJ2-2; d_call: TRBD1; v_call: TRBV14; clone_size: -; cdr3_nt: TGTGCCAGCAGCGAGATATACCTACAGGGGACCGGGGAGCTGTTTTTT; cdr3_aa: CASSEIYLQGTGELFF
j_call: TRBJ2-2; d_call: TRBD1; v_call: TRBV28; clone_size: -; cdr3_nt: TGTGCCAGCAGTATGGGACAGATCACCGGGGAGCTGTTTTTT; cdr3_aa: CASSMGQITGELFF
j_call: TRBJ2-3; d_call: -; v_call: TRBV4-3; clone_size: -; cdr3_nt: TGCGCCAGCAGCCAAGATGGGAACGGGCTCACAGATACGCAGTATTTT; cdr3_aa: CASSQDGNGLTDTQYF
j_call: TRBJ1-2; d_call: -; v_call: TRBV9; clone_size: -; cdr3_nt: TGTGCCAGCTGGGGGGGCTATGGCTACACCTTC; cdr3_aa: CASWGGYGYTF
j_call: TRBJ2-7; d_call: -; v_call: TRBV28; clone_size: -; cdr3_nt: TGTGCCAGCAGGGGCAGGGGCTACGAGCAGTACTTC; cdr3_aa: CASRGRGYEQYF
j_call: TRBJ1-1; d_call: -; v_call: TRBV6-1; clone_size: -; cdr3_nt: TGTGCCAGCAGGGACTTAAGGATACCTGAAGCTTTCTTT; cdr3_aa: CASRDLRIPEAFF